Each of the 27 T cell receptor beta chains below was sequenced from the same sample in a study of blood T cell repertoires in COVID-19. Sequenced by immunoSEQ multiplex PCR; TCRdb stores in-frame clones only, minus some. The table records 150,000 to 200,000 clones, over 65% of them present only once. Specimen: peripheral blood. The receptors here all came from a man between 60 and 75 years old with acute or convalescent COVID-19.

This clone appeared a few times. The chain uses TRBV2 and TRBJ1-6; D perhaps matches TRBD1 (6 bases). The CDR3 consists of 16 residues. The ends were cut back, 4 bases at V and 0 bases at J, with 10 bases in the middle. CDR1 and CDR2 (germline): SNHLY, FYNNEI. The CDR3 DNA reads as TGTGCCAGCAGTGGGACAGATAGCTCCTATAATTCACCCCTCCACTTT. Translated: CASSGTDSSYNSPLHF.

The CDR3 region has the DNA TGTGCCACCAGTGACACTAGCGGGGCCAACCAAGAGACCCAGTACTTC. Protein: CATSDTSGANQETQYF. V usage is TRBV24-1 and J usage is TRBJ2-5, with 10 bases fitting TRBD2. The V and J ends lost 4 bases and 0 bases, in that order; junction bases with no gene match: 4. Germline CDR1 is KGHDR and CDR2 is SFDVKD. CDR3 length equals 16 residues.

The gene calls are TRBV6-2 or TRBV6-3 and TRBJ1-1; 8 positions match TRBD1. The CDR3 has 13 amino acids. Germline assignment: CDR1 MNHEY and CDR2 SVGEGT. J lost 5 bases, V lost 6 bases, and 5 bases had no gene match. CDR3: CASSPDRGTEAFF. In nucleotides, the CDR3 is TGTGCCAGCAGCCCTGACAGGGGTACTGAAGCTTTCTTT.

The chain combines TRBV9 with TRBJ1-5, with 9 bases aligning to TRBD1. The germline CDR1 and CDR2 sequences are SGDLS and YYNGEE. V trimming: 3 bases; J trimming: 1 base; junction bases outside the gene matches: 2. There are 15 residues in the CDR3. The CDR3 coding sequence is TGTGCCAGCAGCGAGGGACAGGGAAGCAATCAGCCCCAGCATTTT. Amino acid sequence: CASSEGQGSNQPQHF.

In its sample, this clone was seen a few times. The CDR3 sequence is CASNKGAGVTDTQYF. CDR3 nucleotide sequence: TGTGCCAGCAATAAAGGGGCAGGCGTCACAGATACGCAGTATTTT. The chain carries TRBV6-5 and TRBJ2-3, with D possibly being TRBD1 (5 bases). V was pared by 7 bases and J by 2 bases, with 16 bases between. The CDR3 length is 15 residues. The germline gives CDR1 MNHEY, CDR2 SVGAGI.

The chain uses TRBV12-3 or TRBV12-4 and TRBJ2-5, with D hard to call. This CDR3 has 13 residues. Trimming pared 6 bases from V and 3 bases from J, leaving 11 bases between. As DNA, the CDR3 is TGTGCCAGCAGGCGTAGTCAAGAAGAGACCCAGTACTTC. It specifies CASRRSQEETQYF.

V gene TRBV6-2 or TRBV6-3 combines with J gene TRBJ2-5, with a tentative D call TRBD2 (5 bases). The CDR3 has 13 residues. With 8 bases removed from V and 2 bases from J, the gap between germline ends came to 12 bases. Germline V CDR1 and CDR2: MNHEY, SVGEGT. CDR3 nucleotides: TGTGCCAGCGGTTGGACTCCACAAGAGACCCAGTACTTC. This gives the protein CASGWTPQETQYF.

The CDR3 sequence: CASSGQLNTEAFF. CDR3 sequence (DNA): TGTGCCAGTTCTGGACAGCTAAACACTGAAGCTTTCTTT. The V call is TRBV19, the J call TRBJ1-1, with a possible D match to TRBD1 (6 bases). Per germline, CDR1 LNHDA and CDR2 SQIVND (reference sequence). Trimming stripped 8 bases from V and 2 bases from J, with 12 bases between. CDR3 size: 13 residues.

This chain uses TRBV6-5 with TRBJ1-5; 7 positions agree with TRBD1. J lost 5 bases, V lost 6 bases, and 4 bases had no gene match. Germline CDR1 reads MNHEY; CDR2 reads SVGAGI. This CDR3 is 13 amino acids long. The CDR3 here is CASRTQGDQPQHF. CDR3 coding DNA: TGTGCCAGCAGAACCCAGGGGGATCAGCCCCAGCATTTT.

The rearrangement joins TRBV29-1 to TRBJ1-3, with D maybe TRBD1 (5 bases). This CDR3 contains 14 residues. The V gene lost 2 bases and the J gene lost 2 bases, with 10 bases spanning the gap. Per germline, CDR1 SQVTM and CDR2 ANQGSEA. The CDR3 here is CSVEKTDTGNTIYF. CDR3 bases: TGCAGCGTTGAAAAGACAGACACTGGAAACACCATATATTTT.

This clone showed up just once. The chain joins TRBV5-1 to TRBJ1-3; TRBD1 might be the D (6 bases). V was trimmed by 3 bases and J by 0 bases, leaving 13 bases between them. The germline V gene encodes CDR1 SGHRS and CDR2 YFSETQ. CDR3 size: 16 residues. Here the CDR3 reads CASSSSAGASGNTIYF. In nucleotides, the CDR3 is TGCGCCAGCAGCTCCTCCGCAGGGGCCTCTGGAAACACCATATATTTT.

The gene calls are TRBV9 and TRBJ2-1; a possible D gene is TRBD2 (7 bases). From germline, CDR1 is SGDLS and CDR2 YYNGEE. There are 16 residues in the CDR3. The ends were cut back, 0 bases at V and 4 bases at J, with 14 bases in the middle. CDR3: CASSVGAGATYNEQFF. The CDR3 DNA reads as TGTGCCAGCAGCGTAGGGGCGGGGGCTACTTACAATGAGCAGTTCTTC.

J is TRBJ2-5 and V is TRBV9; 7 positions match TRBD1. The germline gives CDR1 SGDLS, CDR2 YYNGEE. The junction had 16 bases not matched to a gene; V was cut back by 1 base and J by 4 bases. The CDR3 consists of 18 residues. CDR3 coding DNA: TGTGCCAGCAGCGTATCCGGGACAGCGGCCCCCGGCTTAGAGACCCAGTACTTC. Translation gives CASSVSGTAAPGLETQYF. The full variable domain, its missing parts supplied by reference TRBV9 and TRBJ2-5, is DSGVTQTPKHLITATGQRVTLRCSPRSGDLSVYWYQQSLDQGLQFLIQYYNGEERAKGNILERFSAQQFPDLHSELNLSSLELGDSALYFCASSVSGTAAPGLETQYFGPGTRLLVL.

The chain joins TRBV19 to TRBJ2-4; the match to TRBD2 covers 7 bases. The germline V gene encodes CDR1 LNHDA and CDR2 SQIVND (reference sequence). The CDR3 length is 16 residues. V lost 2 bases to trimming and J lost 1 base; unmatched junction nucleotides: 5. The CDR3 loop reads CASSITWRGAKNIQYF. The CDR3 DNA reads TGTGCCAGTAGTATAACATGGCGGGGGGCCAAAAACATTCAGTACTTC.

This chain uses TRBV5-1 with TRBJ2-1, with D possibly matching TRBD2 (5 bases). V gave up 1 base and J gave up 2 bases, with 10 bases separating them. The CDR3 is 15 amino acids. CDR1 SGHRS and CDR2 YFSETQ come from the germline V gene. The CDR3 here is CASSLFGVTYNEQFF. Here the CDR3 DNA reads TGCGCCAGCAGCTTGTTCGGGGTGACCTACAATGAGCAGTTCTTC.

This chain joins TRBV21-1 and TRBJ2-7; the D segment call TRBD1 is taken from the table without a DNA check. TRBV21-1 is an annotated pseudogene. There are 14 residues in the CDR3. This chain's CDR3 is CASSKMGAQNEQYF. The CDR3 DNA is TGTGCCAGCAGCAAAATGGGGGCGCAGAACGAGCAGTACTTC.

The V call is TRBV6-4, the J call TRBJ2-2; weak D call: TRBD1 (5 bases). Germline V gives CDR1 MRHNA, CDR2 SNTAGT. Between the trimmed V and J ends, which lost 7 bases and 2 bases, there was a span of 11 bases. CDR3 size: 14 residues. The CDR3 sequence is CASKTTANTGELFF. The CDR3, as DNA: TGTGCCAGCAAAACGACAGCTAACACCGGGGAGCTGTTTTTT.

The chain carries TRBV25-1 and TRBJ1-1, with D perhaps TRBD1 (5 bases). Germline V gene sequence: CDR1 MGHDK, CDR2 SYGVNS. Trimming removed 3 bases at V and 1 base at J, with 15 bases between. This CDR3 has 16 residues. The DNA of the CDR3 is TGTGCCAGCAGTGACATTACGACAGAACCGAACACTGAAGCTTTCTTT. This gives the protein CASSDITTEPNTEAFF.

The chain is built from TRBV12-3 or TRBV12-4 and TRBJ1-1; D may be TRBD1 (6 bases). CDR3 length: 13 amino acids. The germline V and J ends were trimmed by 7 bases and 5 bases, with 14 bases remaining between them. In nucleotides, the CDR3 is TGTGCCAGCACCAAGGGGGAACCGACTGAAGCTTTCTTT. Its protein is CASTKGEPTEAFF.

This clone was detected only once. The chain links TRBV6-6 to TRBJ1-4, with D possibly being TRBD1 (6 bases). This CDR3 contains 15 residues. V was clipped by 6 bases and J by 6 bases, with 17 bases between them. Germline CDR1 MNHNY, CDR2 SVGAGI (reference sequence). The CDR3: CASSSRTEQDEKLFF. The DNA for the CDR3 is TGTGCCAGCAGCTCCAGGACAGAACAGGATGAAAAACTGTTTTTT.

The chain combines TRBV6-5 with TRBJ2-5; D remains ambiguous. Trimming shortened V by 2 bases and J by 5 bases, and 6 bases separated the two germline ends. The CDR3 contains 12 residues. Germline V gives CDR1 MNHEY, CDR2 SVGAGI. CDR3 DNA sequence: TGTGCCAGCAGTTACGGGCGCGAGACCCAGTACTTC. It translates to CASSYGRETQYF.

The chain combines TRBV30 with TRBJ1-2, with D perhaps matching TRBD1 (6 bases). Trimming removed 5 bases from V and 5 bases from J, with 9 bases in between. The CDR3 loop spans 11 amino acids. Germline V gene lookup returns CDR1 GTSNPN and CDR2 SVGIG (reference sequence). CDR3: CAWDTGYGYTF. The CDR3 bases are TGTGCCTGGGATACAGGGTATGGCTACACCTTC.

V usage is TRBV28 and J usage is TRBJ1-5; D not certain. Trimming shortened V by 5 bases and J by 3 bases, and 11 bases separated the two germline ends. The CDR3 consists of 14 residues. CDR1 and CDR2 (germline): MDHEN, SYDVKM. The CDR3 region has the DNA TGTGCCAGCAGTCCAGAGGAACTCAATCAGCCCCAGCATTTT. This sequence encodes CASSPEELNQPQHF.

The gene calls are TRBV10-2 and TRBJ2-1; no clear D. The CDR3 is 11 amino acids. V gave up 4 bases and J gave up 7 bases, with 5 bases separating them. Germline lookup yields CDR1 WSHSY and CDR2 SAAADI. CDR3 in DNA: TGCGCCAGCAGTGCGACTAATGAGCAGTTCTTC. Its protein is CASSATNEQFF.

This rearrangement joins TRBV19 to TRBJ2-4; 9 bases are a match to TRBD1. The CDR3 extends over 22 amino acids. Trimming cost V 4 bases and J 0 bases; bases outside gene matches: 22. Per germline, CDR1 LNHDA and CDR2 SQIVND (reference sequence). The CDR3 DNA follows: TGTGCCAGTAGTAACCCGGGACAGGGAACCCTGAATGGGATCCTAGCCAAAAACATTCAGTACTTC. This codes for CASSNPGQGTLNGILAKNIQYF.

The rearrangement uses TRBV29-1 and TRBJ2-2; 15 nucleotides align to TRBD2. From germline, CDR1 is SQVTM and CDR2 ANQGSEA. CDR3 length: 17 amino acids. V shed 7 bases, J shed 1 base, and the junction held 7 bases outside the gene matches. DNA of the CDR3: TGCAGCGCCCATGGGACTAGCGGGGGGATGAACACCGGGGAGCTGTTTTTT. This encodes CSAHGTSGGMNTGELFF.

This clone showed up just a few times. The chain employs TRBV25-1 and TRBJ1-5, with unresolved D. This CDR3 region has 14 residues. The germline V gene encodes CDR1 MGHDK and CDR2 SYGVNS. Trimming took off 2 bases at V and 0 bases at J, with 5 bases between the two ends. CDR3 region: CASSEGDSNQPQHF. For the CDR3, the DNA is TGTGCCAGCAGTGAAGGAGATAGCAATCAGCCCCAGCATTTT.